This TCR beta chain came from a study of T cells in Graves' hyperthyroidism and ophthalmopathy. Study-level results: Peripheral blood also featured most of the thyroid clonotypes expanded above 0.001.

The CDR3 runs to 15 residues. Germline loops: CDR1 ENHRY, CDR2 SYGVKD. J was trimmed by 4 bases and V by 5 bases; bases with no gene match: 1. This clonotype has at least ten counts. The antigen is not known. Amplified TCR beta CDR3 regions derived from RNA transcripts. TCR CDR3 underwent first-round RT-PCR with the HTBI primer set. One entry per CDR3 protein results from TCRdb running MiXCR on the multiplex PCR reads. Seen here are about 600,000 distinct CDR3 sequences, 11% to 15% observed once, and the top ten hold roughly 7%. Clinicians diagnosed patients from clinical symptoms, serum thyroxine and TRAb, thyroid ultrasound and orbital computed tomography.

Sequenced: blood. The chain couples TRBV10-3 to TRBJ2-1; 14 bases match TRBD2. This receptor was taken from a woman between 18 and 29 years old with Graves' ophthalmopathy. In DNA, the CDR3 is TGTGCCATCAGTAGACTAGCGGGAGGGTACAATGAGCAGTTCTTC. It codes for CAISRLAGGYNEQFF.